This T cell receptor beta chain was obtained from a study of CD8 T cells in Susac syndrome. High-throughput TCR beta sequencing covered peripheral CD8+ and CD4+ T cells. CD8+ and CD4+ T cells were negatively isolated; TEMRA cells were FACS-enriched. The CDR3 covers 16 residues. Trimming took 4 bases from V and 4 from J; bases not matched to a gene: 8. Per germline, CDR1 SGHDN and CDR2 FVKESK. With random hexamers, reverse transcription was performed on about 0.5 to 1 ug of RNA. An immunoSEQ multiplex PCR generated amplified TCR beta CDR3 products spanning 54 Vbeta and 13 Jbeta. Each CDR3 protein is one row after TCRdb ran MiXCR on the immunoSEQ multiplex PCR reads. The sample consists of 250,000 to 300,000 distinct CDR3 sequences, roughly 84% of them appearing once.

The chain has TRBV14 and TRBJ2-1; TRBD2 matches at 9 bases. This TCR derives from a human donor with multiple sclerosis. The sample was CD8+ T cells from PBMCs. In DNA form, the CDR3 reads TGTGCCAGCAGCCCCCAGGCGGGAGGGAAATACAATGAGCAGTTCTTC. This sequence encodes CASSPQAGGKYNEQFF.